This T cell receptor beta chain came from a study of cytomegalovirus exposure and HLA in healthy donors. Overall study context: Caucasian-associated ancestry cluster membership applied to about four fifths of several hundred genotyped donors.

Points on this clone: As yet, its antigen is unknown.

The donors gave bone marrow, and they were healthy. With 60 Vbeta and 13 Jbeta primers, the PCR was carried out. Profiling relied on immunoSEQ multiplex PCR, and the TCRdb table lists in-frame clones only, not all of them. In the table there are 90,000 to 120,000 clones, roughly 71% of which are singletons. Study-wide findings and caveats: Overall, approximately 180 TCR beta chains were annotated as cytomegalovirus-associated. As was reported, the HLA-A and HLA-B alleles of most subjects were accurately predicted from TCR beta sequences.

Looked up from germline, CDR1 is SQVTM and CDR2 is ANQGSEA. This CDR3 comprises 13 residues. Trimming stripped 7 bases from V and 9 bases from J, with 19 bases between. Sequencing was performed on PBMCs. This TCR derives from a man aged 35-49 years in good health and CMV-seropositive. V is TRBV29-1 and J is TRBJ2-1; TRBD2 might be the D (6 bases). The CDR3 region is CSDGTGTGGEQFF. The CDR3 DNA reads TGCAGCGATGGGACTGGGACTGGGGGTGAGCAGTTCTTC.